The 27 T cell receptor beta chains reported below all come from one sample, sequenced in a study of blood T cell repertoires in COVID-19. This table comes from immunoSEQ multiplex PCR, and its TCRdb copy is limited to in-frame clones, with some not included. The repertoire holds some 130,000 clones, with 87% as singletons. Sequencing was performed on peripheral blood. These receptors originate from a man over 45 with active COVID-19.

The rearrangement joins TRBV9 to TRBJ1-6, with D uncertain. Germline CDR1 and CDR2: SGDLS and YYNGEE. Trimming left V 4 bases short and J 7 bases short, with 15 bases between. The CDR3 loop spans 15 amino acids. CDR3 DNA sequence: TGTGCCAGCAGCCCCCGCGGCAGTGAAAATTCACCCCTCCACTTT. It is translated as CASSPRGSENSPLHF.

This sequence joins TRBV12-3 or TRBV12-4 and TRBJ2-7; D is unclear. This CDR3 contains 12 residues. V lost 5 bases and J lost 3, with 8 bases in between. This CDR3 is CASSPSNYEQYF. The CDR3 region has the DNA TGTGCCAGCAGTCCATCCAACTACGAGCAGTACTTC.

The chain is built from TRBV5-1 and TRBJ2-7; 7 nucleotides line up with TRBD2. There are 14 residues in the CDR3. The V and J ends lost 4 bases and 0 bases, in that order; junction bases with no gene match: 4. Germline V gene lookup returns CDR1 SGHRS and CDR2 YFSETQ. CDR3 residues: CASSPASGSYEQYF. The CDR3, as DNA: TGCGCCAGCAGCCCGGCTAGCGGCTCCTACGAGCAGTACTTC.

DNA for the CDR3: TGTGCCAGCAGATTAGGGGGCGCGGCTGAAGCTTTCTTT. Translation gives CASRLGGAAEAFF. This chain links TRBV2 with TRBJ1-1, with 7 bases lining up with TRBD1. Germline V lookup: CDR1 SNHLY, CDR2 FYNNEI. Trimming removed 6 bases from V and 6 bases from J; junction bases left unmatched: 7. The CDR3 has 13 amino acids.

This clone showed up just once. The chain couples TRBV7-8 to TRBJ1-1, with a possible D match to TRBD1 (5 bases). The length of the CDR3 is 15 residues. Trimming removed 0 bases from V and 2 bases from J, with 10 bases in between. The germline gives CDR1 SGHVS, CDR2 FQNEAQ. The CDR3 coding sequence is TGTGCCAGCAGCTTAGCGGCGGGGGTCAACACTGAAGCTTTCTTT. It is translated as CASSLAAGVNTEAFF. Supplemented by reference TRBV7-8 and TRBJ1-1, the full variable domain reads GAGVSQSPRYKVAKRGQDVALRCDPISGHVSLFWYQQALGQGPEFLTYFQNEAQLDKSGLPSDRFFAERPEGSVSTLKIQRTQQEDSAVYLCASSLAAGVNTEAFFGQGTRLTVV.

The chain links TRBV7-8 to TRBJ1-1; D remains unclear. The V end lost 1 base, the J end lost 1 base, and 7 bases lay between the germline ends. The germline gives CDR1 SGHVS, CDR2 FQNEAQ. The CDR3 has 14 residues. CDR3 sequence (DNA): TGTGCCAGCAGCTTAGTAGATCCGAACACTGAAGCTTTCTTT. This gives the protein CASSLVDPNTEAFF.

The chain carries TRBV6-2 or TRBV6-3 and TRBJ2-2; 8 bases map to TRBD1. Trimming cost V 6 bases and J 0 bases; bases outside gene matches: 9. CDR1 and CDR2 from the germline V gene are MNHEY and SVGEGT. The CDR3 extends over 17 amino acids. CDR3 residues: CASSRDRGSANTGELFF. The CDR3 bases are TGTGCCAGCAGCCGAGACAGGGGATCCGCGAACACCGGGGAGCTGTTTTTT.

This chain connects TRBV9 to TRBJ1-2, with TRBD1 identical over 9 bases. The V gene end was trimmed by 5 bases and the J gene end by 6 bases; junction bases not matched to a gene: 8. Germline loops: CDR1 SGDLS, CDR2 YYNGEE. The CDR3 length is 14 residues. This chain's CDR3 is CASSWTGEADGYTF. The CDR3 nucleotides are TGTGCCAGCAGTTGGACAGGGGAGGCAGATGGCTACACCTTC.

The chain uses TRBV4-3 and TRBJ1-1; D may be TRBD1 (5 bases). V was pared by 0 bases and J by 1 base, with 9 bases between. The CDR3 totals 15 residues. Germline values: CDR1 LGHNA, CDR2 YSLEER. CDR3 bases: TGCGCCAGCAGCCAAGAGATAGGACAGAACACTGAAGCTTTCTTT. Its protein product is CASSQEIGQNTEAFF.

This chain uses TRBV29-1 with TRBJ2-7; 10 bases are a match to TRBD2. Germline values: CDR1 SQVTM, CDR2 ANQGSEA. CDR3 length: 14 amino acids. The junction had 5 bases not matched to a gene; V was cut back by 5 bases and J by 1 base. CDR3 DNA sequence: TGCAGCGTTAAGAGCGGGGGGGATTCCTACGAGCAGTACTTC. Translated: CSVKSGGDSYEQYF.

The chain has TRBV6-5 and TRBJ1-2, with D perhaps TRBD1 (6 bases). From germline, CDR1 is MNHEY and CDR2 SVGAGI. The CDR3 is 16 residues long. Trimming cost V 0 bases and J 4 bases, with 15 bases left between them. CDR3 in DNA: TGTGCCAGCAGTTACTCGCAAATCCGCAGGGGCTATGGCTACACCTTC. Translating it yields CASSYSQIRRGYGYTF.

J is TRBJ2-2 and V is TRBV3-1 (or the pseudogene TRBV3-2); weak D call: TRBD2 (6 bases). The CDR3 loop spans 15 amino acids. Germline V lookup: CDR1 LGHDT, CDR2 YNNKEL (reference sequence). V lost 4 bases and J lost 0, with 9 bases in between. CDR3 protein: CASSLTGANTGELFF. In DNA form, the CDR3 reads TGTGCCAGCAGCCTAACGGGGGCGAACACCGGGGAGCTGTTTTTT.

The CDR3 region is CASSLQDSQYQPQHF. In DNA form, the CDR3 reads TGTGCCAGCAGCCTCCAGGACAGTCAATATCAGCCCCAGCATTTT. The chain couples TRBV7-9 to TRBJ1-5; perhaps TRBD1 as D (6 bases). The CDR3 runs to 15 residues. V lost 5 bases and J 5 bases, leaving 16 bases between the germline ends. Germline CDR1 is SEHNR and CDR2 is FQNEAQ (reference sequence).

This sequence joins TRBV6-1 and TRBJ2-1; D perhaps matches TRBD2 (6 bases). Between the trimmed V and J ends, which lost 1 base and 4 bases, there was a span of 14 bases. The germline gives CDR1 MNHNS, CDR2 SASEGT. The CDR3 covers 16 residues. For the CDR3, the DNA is TGTGCCAGCAGTGAAGAGAGTTGGGGGGTTTACAATGAGCAGTTCTTC. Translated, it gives CASSEESWGVYNEQFF.

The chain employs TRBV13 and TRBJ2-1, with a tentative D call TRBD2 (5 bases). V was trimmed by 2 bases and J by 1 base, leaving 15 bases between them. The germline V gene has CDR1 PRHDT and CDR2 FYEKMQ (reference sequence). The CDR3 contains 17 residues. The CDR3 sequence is CASSLLRPGLSYNEQFF. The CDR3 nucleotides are TGTGCCAGCAGCTTACTTCGTCCGGGGTTATCCTACAATGAGCAGTTCTTC.

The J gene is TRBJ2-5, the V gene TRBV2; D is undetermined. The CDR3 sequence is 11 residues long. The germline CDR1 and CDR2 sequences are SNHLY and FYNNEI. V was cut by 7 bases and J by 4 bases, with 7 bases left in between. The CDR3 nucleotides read TGTGCCAGCACCCTCTTAGAGACCCAGTACTTC. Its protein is CASTLLETQYF.

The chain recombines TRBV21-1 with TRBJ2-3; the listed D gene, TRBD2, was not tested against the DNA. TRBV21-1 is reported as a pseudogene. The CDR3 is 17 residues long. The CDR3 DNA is TGTGCCAGCAGCACAGGACTAGCGGGGGGCCTTGCGGATACGCAGTATTTT. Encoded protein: CASSTGLAGGLADTQYF.

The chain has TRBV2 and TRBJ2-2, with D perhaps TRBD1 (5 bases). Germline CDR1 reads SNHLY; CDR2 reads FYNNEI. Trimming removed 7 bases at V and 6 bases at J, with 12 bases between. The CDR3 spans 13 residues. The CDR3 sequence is CASTWLTAGELFF. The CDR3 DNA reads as TGTGCCAGCACCTGGTTGACAGCCGGGGAGCTGTTTTTT.

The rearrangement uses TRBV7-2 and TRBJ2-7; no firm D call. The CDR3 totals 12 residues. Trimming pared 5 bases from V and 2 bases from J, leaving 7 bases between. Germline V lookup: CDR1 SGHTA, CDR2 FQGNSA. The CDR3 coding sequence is TGTGCCAGCAGCCCACGGGCCTACGAGCAGTACTTC. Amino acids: CASSPRAYEQYF.

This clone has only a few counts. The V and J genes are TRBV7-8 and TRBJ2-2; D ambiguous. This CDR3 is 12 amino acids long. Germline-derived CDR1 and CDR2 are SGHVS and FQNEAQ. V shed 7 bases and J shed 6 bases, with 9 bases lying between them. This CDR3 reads CASTRAAGELFF. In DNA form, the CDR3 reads TGTGCCAGCACCCGGGCGGCCGGGGAGCTGTTTTTT.

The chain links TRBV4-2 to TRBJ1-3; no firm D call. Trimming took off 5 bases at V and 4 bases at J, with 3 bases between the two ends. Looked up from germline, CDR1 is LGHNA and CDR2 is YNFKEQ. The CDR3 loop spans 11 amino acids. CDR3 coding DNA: TGTGCCAGCAGCGAGGGAAACACCATATATTTT. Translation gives CASSEGNTIYF.

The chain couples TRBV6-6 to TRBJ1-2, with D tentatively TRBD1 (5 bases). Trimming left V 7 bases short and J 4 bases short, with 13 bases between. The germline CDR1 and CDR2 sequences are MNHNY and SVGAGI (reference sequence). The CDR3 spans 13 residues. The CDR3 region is CASTPRGFYGYTF. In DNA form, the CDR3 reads TGTGCCAGCACCCCGCGGGGCTTCTATGGCTACACCTTC.

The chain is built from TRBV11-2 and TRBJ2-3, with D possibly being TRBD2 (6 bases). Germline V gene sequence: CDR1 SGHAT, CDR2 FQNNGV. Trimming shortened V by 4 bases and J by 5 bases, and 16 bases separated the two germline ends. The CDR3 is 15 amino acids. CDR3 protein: CASSWDGGVEDTQYF. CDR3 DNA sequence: TGTGCCAGCAGCTGGGACGGCGGGGTAGAAGATACGCAGTATTTT.

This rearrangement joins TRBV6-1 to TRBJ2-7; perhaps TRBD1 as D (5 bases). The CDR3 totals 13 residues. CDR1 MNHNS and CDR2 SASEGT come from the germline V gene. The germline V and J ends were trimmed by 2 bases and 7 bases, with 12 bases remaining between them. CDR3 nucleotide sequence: TGTGCCAGCAGTGAATTAGGGGTGTGGGAGCAGTACTTC. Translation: CASSELGVWEQYF.

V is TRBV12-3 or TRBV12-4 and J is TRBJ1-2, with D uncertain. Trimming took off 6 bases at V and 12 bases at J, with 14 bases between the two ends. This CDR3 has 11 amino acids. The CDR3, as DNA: TGTGCCAGCAGCTTTAACAGAGTCCACACCTTC. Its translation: CASSFNRVHTF.

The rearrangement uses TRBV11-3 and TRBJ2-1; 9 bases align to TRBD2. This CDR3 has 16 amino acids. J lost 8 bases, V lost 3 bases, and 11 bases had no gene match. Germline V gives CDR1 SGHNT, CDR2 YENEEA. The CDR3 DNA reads TGTGCCAGCAGCTTCTCAACCGCGGGGGGGCGCGATGAGCAGTTCTTC. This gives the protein CASSFSTAGGRDEQFF.

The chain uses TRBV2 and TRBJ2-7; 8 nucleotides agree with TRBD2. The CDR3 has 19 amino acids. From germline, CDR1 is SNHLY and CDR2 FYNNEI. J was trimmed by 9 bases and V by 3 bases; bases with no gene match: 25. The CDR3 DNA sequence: TGTGCCAGCAGTGACGTATGGCGGGGGGACGCCGGGCATTCCCGGGGGCAGTACTTC. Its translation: CASSDVWRGDAGHSRGQYF.